A single TCR beta chain is shown here with its context. Its antigen remains unidentified. The data derive from a study of cytomegalovirus exposure and HLA in healthy donors. On the study more broadly: Around 87 million unique TCRs, all from HLA-typed donors, were included in an early release of the data.

CDR1 and CDR2 (germline): MGHRA, YSYEKL. The CDR3 loop spans 18 amino acids. V was cut by 1 base and J by 0 bases, with 17 bases left in between. The PCR was carried out with 60 Vbeta primers and 13 Jbeta primers. Clones were read by immunoSEQ multiplex PCR, and TCRdb kept only the in-frame ones, dropping some. This sample has 200,000 to 250,000 clones, with roughly 82% found just once. General study findings and limits: In a later analysis, HLA-associated beta chains showed higher expansion and lower generation probabilities than comparable chains. One variant, a missense change in DCLRE1C, was linked in a later analysis to TCR beta V- and J-gene trimming.

The specimen sequenced was PBMCs. The chain recombines TRBV4-1 with TRBJ2-3; no firm D call. The clonotype comes from a woman between 40 and 55 years old in good health and CMV-seropositive. CDR3 DNA: TGCGCCAGCAGCCAAGGTGCGCCGAGCCTATTTAGCACAGATACGCAGTATTTT. As protein: CASSQGAPSLFSTDTQYF.